This TCR beta chain was profiled in a study of cytomegalovirus exposure and HLA in healthy donors. PCR involved 60 Vbeta and 13 Jbeta primers. Using immunoSEQ multiplex PCR, the repertoire was profiled, and TCRdb retains in-frame clones only, with some absent. The repertoire holds about 77,000 clones, with approximately 78% as singletons. Germline V lookup: CDR1 SGHTA, CDR2 FQGNSA. CDR3 length: 14 amino acids. The trim removed 5 bases at V and 3 bases at J, leaving 3 bases unmatched. This TCR was recovered from a man between 40 and 49 years old in good health and CMV-seronegative. The chain recombines TRBV7-2 with TRBJ1-2; 10 bases fit TRBD1. Sequencing used PBMCs. Here the CDR3 DNA reads TGTGCCAGCAGCACGGACAGGGGGTACTATGGCTACACCTTC. As protein: CASSTDRGYYGYTF.